What follows is one T cell receptor beta chain and its context. This receptor's antigen is unknown. Base quality data are lacking; no much larger clone is found one base away. The data are from a study of blood T cell repertoires in COVID-19 (dated by TCRdb to the early 2020s). Broadly, across the study: Samples from collaborators originated in the United States, Italy and Spain and spanned both the acute and convalescent phases of COVID-19. The material from the prospective study consisted of cDNA or gDNA derived from T cells, B-cell-depleted T cells, or PBMCs. Deeply sampled blood TCRbeta repertoires from subjects exposed to, actively infected with, or recovered from COVID-19 were included in the dataset. The repertoires were made available in a free public database intended to serve as a resource for research on the immune response to SARS-CoV-2. Samples came from the ongoing ImmuneRACE study (first 160 participants) plus 1,254 subjects from 6 global collaborators. A de-identified subject ID, COVID-19 status, age in years and sex were almost always included in the sample metadata. Where HLA class I and class II types were available, the types were taken from metadata supplied by the sample provider, not from assay-based typing.

TCRbeta CDR3 regions were amplified from genomic DNA by means of the immunoSEQ Assay, a bias-controlled multiplex PCR. The source study handled its data this way. Nucleated cell counts per sample were estimated from amplification of reference gene primers within the assay. To quantify the absolute abundance of each unique TCRbeta CDR3 rearrangement, sequence reads were collapsed and filtered. For each sample, productive Simpson clonality was calculated as the square root of Simpson's diversity index over productive rearrangements. TCRdb holds this immuneACCESS table with in-frame rearrangements only. Some clones are missing; in checked studies, unresolved V genes explain under half, and the rest has no known cause. V and J calls and clone size come straight from that table; D and trimming were deduced from the DNA. This sample holds roughly 250,000 clones; approximately 86% were observed only once. Jointly, the top ten make up about 3.3% of the sample.

Participants in the prospective study were enrolled through a virtual design, were aged roughly 18 to 100 years, and lived in fewer than 30 United States geographic areas. Cohort assignment in the prospective study relied on participant-reported clinical history from a screening survey and a study questionnaire. Each participant in the prospective study had whole blood, serum and a nasopharyngeal or oropharyngeal swab collected by mobile phlebotomists. Over a roughly 2-month period, participants in the prospective study had the option of providing additional blood draws and questionnaires. Before DNA extraction, blood samples from the prospective study were shipped at room temperature or frozen. The study at large found these results: The quantity of clinical and demographic metadata differed by source and by participant and was supplied without curation.

The V end gives up 0 bases and the J end 5 bases, leaving 9 bases in the junction not matched to a gene. The germline V gene yields MRHNA for CDR1 and SNTAGT for CDR2. From the cysteine through the phenylalanine, the CDR3 covers 18 amino acids. Only the CDR3 DNA stays, 54 bases, in frame from base 1. The source of this sequence is a woman in her thirties or forties with acute COVID-19. The chain is encoded by TRBV6-4 joined to TRBJ2-5; TRBD2 aligns with 13 central bases. Sequencing used PBMCs or T cells enriched from blood (not recorded which). The CDR3 loop reads CASSDSGLAGDQGETQYF. Here is the DNA: TGTGCCAGCAGTGACTCAGGACTAGCGGGAGACCAGGGGGAGACCCAGTACTTC.